This T cell receptor (beta chain) is drawn from a study of blood T cell repertoires in COVID-19. Study information: COVID-19 samples, acute and convalescent, were from the United States, Italy and Spain. T cells, B-cell-depleted T cells, or PBMCs supplied cDNA or gDNA.

This CDR3 has 13 amino acids. The germline V gene has CDR1 SGHAT and CDR2 FQNNGV. V lost 7 bases to trimming and J lost 3 bases; unmatched junction nucleotides: 5. In the original analysis: Reference gene primers were amplified, and this amplification served to estimate nucleated cell counts. The table came from immunoSEQ multiplex PCR; TCRdb's copy has only in-frame clones and leaves some out. That table is the source of V, J and clone size, and D and trimming were worked out from the DNA. The table has 650,000 to 800,000 clones, about nine tenths seen once. The chain couples TRBV11-2 to TRBJ1-2; TRBD1 matches at 7 bases. The sequence was obtained from a woman aged 18-29 years with acute or convalescent COVID-19. Sequenced material: peripheral blood. CDR3 in DNA: TGTGCCAGCACAGGGGGTGTCTACTATGGCTACACCTTC. Translating gives CASTGGVYYGYTF. The full variable domain, its missing parts supplied by reference TRBV11-2 and TRBJ1-2, is EAGVAQSPRYKIIEKRQSVAFWCNPISGHATLYWYQQILGQGPKLLIQFQNNGVVDDSQLPKDRFSAERLKGVDSTLKIQPAKLEDSAVYLCASTGGVYYGYTFGSGTRLTVV.